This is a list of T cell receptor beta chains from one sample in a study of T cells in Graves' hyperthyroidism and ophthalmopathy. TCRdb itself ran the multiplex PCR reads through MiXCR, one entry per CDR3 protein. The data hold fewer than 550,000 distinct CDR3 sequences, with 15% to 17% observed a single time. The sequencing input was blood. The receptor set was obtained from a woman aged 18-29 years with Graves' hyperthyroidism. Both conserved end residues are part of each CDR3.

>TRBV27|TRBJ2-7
CASSLKASYEQYF
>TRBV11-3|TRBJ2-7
CASSPGTTPEQYF
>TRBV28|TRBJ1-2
CATRTGGYGYTF
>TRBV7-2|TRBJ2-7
CASSQRPGRGSYEQYF
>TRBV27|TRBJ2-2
CASSPYGGVRAGGELFF
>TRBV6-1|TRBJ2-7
CASGYSRDGSYEQYF
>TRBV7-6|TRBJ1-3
CASSVSHRSGNTIYF
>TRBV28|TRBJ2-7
CASELAGFGYEQYF
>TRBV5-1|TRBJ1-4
CASSLEQGGSNEKLFF
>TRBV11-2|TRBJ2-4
CASSLKIARWQDLAKNIQYF
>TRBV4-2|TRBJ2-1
CASSQASASGNGGEQFF
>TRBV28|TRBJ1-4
CASSRSPDHNEKLFF
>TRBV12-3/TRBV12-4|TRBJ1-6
CASSLMARETSNSPLHF
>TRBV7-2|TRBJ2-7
CASSLFRASGSSYEQYF
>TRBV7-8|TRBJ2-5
CASSLWDRGLQETQYF
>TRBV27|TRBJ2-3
CASSLSDSTDTQYF
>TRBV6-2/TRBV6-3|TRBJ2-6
CASSTAGPDIRSGANVLTF